Sequencing of this T cell receptor beta chain was carried out in a study of T cells in Graves' hyperthyroidism and ophthalmopathy. There were TCR beta CDR3 regions amplified from RNA transcripts. HTBI primers were the set used in a first-round RT-PCR of the TCR CDR3. TCRdb re-called the multiplex PCR reads through MiXCR, storing one row per CDR3 protein. The repertoire holds about 290,000 distinct CDR3 sequences, with roughly 13% as singletons. V lost 0 bases to trimming and J lost 4 bases, with 15 bases between them. This CDR3 spans 16 amino acids. CDR1 SGHTA and CDR2 FQGNSA come from the germline V gene.

The sequenced sample was blood. This clonotype was obtained from a middle-aged woman with Graves' hyperthyroidism. The gene calls are TRBV7-2 and TRBJ1-1; D not resolved. Here the CDR3 DNA reads TGTGCCAGCAGCTTAGCGGACGGGTTCCGAGGCACTGAAGCTTTCTTT. It encodes CASSLADGFRGTEAFF.